The sequence of this TCR beta chain was determined in a study of Ad26.COV2.S vaccination and SARS-CoV-2 variants (dated by TCRdb to the early 2020s). Broadly, across the study: Vaccine-arm donors came from COV1001, a multicentre, randomized, double-blind, placebo-controlled phase I-IIa trial of Ad26.COV2.S in healthy adults. Dosing of Ad26.COV2.S was intramuscular, at either 5x10^10 or 1x10^11 viral particles, delivered as one shot or as two shots spaced 56 days apart. TCRbeta repertoire sequencing served as the tool for gauging how specific and how broad the SARS-CoV-2-reactive T cell receptors were following Ad26.COV2.S vaccination. The TCR-sequenced set comprised approximately 32 samples: some 19 Ad26.COV2.S vaccine recipients, 5 placebo recipients and 8 SARS-CoV-2 convalescent individuals. Trial participants were randomized into five groups of five, in which low-dose or high-dose Ad26.COV2.S was given once or twice, or placebo was given on both occasions. Investigators remained blinded to trial group allocation during experiments and outcome assessment. General study outcomes and caveats: The study was not powered for comparison of responses between vaccine doses or regimens. Spike-specific TCR breadth was higher in Ad26.COV2.S recipients than in placebo recipients (P = 0.0014). Substantial breadth of spike-specific CD8+ and CD4+ T cell responses was reported after vaccination. Vaccine and placebo recipients had comparable non-spike TCR breadth, which fits with the vaccine containing only spike. The authors noted that total T cell responses may have been underestimated by the TCR breadth and depth analyses.

In the paper's terms, the treatment or condition label means: around 19 received Ad26.COV2.S at low or high dose, single or two shots; roughly 5 received placebo; per-sample allocation not given. For vaccine and placebo recipients, repertoires were sequenced using samples collected on day 63 after the first injection. In Cohort 1b, 25 or so adults aged 18-55 years were enrolled at a single site in Boston, USA, between 29 July and 7 August 2020. As a vaccine, Ad26.COV2.S was a replication-incompetent adenovirus type 26 vector that expressed a prefusion-stabilized SARS-CoV-2 spike protein derived from the original Wuhan strain. The immunoSEQ Assay was used to sequence TCRbeta CDR3 regions. After extraction, genomic DNA underwent amplification by bias-controlled multiplex PCR, followed by high-throughput sequencing. Per the authors' processing: Collapsing and filtering of sequences were performed to quantify the absolute abundance of each unique TCRbeta CDR3 region. T cell fraction was estimated by normalizing TCRbeta template counts to usable DNA, which was measured by amplifying reference genes present in all nucleated cells. Repertoire TCRs were annotated as SARS-CoV-2-specific by exact matching of V gene, CDR3 amino acid sequence and J gene to a known reactive TCR set. The reference SARS-CoV-2 TCR set was obtained from MIRA and was filtered for enrichment in COVID-19-positive ImmuneCODE repertoires, whereby public or cross-reactive TCRs were removed. Drawing on the MIRA antigens, annotated TCRs were analysed further at the level of specific ORF or position within ORF. Breadth was defined as annotated unique rearrangements over total unique productive rearrangements; depth was the summed frequency of those rearrangements. TCR breadth was compared between groups using two-sided Wilcoxon rank-sum tests. Entries here come from immuneACCESS through TCRdb and include only in-frame sequences with V and J called. Some clones fail to appear in such tables; in the studies checked, an unresolved V gene covers under half of the shortfall, and the cause of the remainder is unknown. V and J calls plus clone size are reproduced from that table; the DNA served to infer D and trimming. The sample has some 320,000 clones on record, around 85% of them singletons. Around 2.2% of the sample rests with the top ten.

V is shortened by 5 bases, J by 7 bases, and the region joining them spans 9 bases. Reading the germline V gene (reference sequence) gives CDR1 DFQATT and CDR2 SNEGSKA. The CDR3 holds 11 amino acids from the cysteine to the phenylalanine. Only the CDR3 part of the read is kept: 33 bases, read in frame from the first base. This clone was seen just once. Its antigen has not been determined. One base away there is no much larger clone; base qualities are not given. The sequencing here drew on peripheral blood, taken in a trial of Ad26.COV2.S vaccine versus placebo. The rearrangement joined TRBV20-1 to TRBJ2-1; perhaps TRBD1 is the D gene, with 7 bases matching. This clonotype originated in a person aged 18-60 years who received the Ad26.COV2.S COVID-19 vaccine or a placebo. This receptor carries the CDR3 CSAQGGNEQFF. The DNA sequence is TGCAGTGCTCAGGGGGGTAATGAGCAGTTCTTC.